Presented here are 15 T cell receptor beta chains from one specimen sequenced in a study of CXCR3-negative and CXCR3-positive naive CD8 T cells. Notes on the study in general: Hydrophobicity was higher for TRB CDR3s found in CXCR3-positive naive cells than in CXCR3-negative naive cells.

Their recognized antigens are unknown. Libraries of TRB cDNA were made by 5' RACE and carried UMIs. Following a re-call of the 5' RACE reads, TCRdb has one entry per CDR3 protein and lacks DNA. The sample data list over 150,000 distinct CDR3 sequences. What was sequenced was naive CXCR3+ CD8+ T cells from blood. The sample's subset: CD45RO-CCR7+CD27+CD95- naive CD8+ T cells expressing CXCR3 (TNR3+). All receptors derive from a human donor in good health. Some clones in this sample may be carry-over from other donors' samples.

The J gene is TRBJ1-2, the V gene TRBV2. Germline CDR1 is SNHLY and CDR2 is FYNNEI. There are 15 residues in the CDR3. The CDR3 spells CASSEATGPNYGYTF. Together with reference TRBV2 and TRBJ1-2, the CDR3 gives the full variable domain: EPEVTQTPSHQVTQMGQEVILRCVPISNHLYFYWYRQILGQKVEFLVSFYNNEISEKSEIFDDQFSVERPDGSNFTLKIRSTKLEDSAMYFCASSEATGPNYGYTFGSGTRLTVV.

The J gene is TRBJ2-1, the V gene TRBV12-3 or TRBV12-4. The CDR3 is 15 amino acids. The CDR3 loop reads CASSSAESSYNEQFF.

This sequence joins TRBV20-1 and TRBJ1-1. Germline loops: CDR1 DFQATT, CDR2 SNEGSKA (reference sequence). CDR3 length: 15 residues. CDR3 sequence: CSARSLRSENTEAFF.

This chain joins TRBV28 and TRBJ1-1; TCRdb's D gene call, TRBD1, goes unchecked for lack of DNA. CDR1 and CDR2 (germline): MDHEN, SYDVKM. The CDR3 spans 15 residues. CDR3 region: CASRVTGGSDTEAFF.

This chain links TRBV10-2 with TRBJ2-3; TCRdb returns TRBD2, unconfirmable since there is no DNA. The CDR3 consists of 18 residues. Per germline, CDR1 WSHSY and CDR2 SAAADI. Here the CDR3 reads CASSWGLAGYSSTDTQYF.

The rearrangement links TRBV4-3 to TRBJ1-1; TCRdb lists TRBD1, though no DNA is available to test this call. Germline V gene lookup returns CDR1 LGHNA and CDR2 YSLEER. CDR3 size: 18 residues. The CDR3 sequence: CASSQEEGGLRDNTEAFF.

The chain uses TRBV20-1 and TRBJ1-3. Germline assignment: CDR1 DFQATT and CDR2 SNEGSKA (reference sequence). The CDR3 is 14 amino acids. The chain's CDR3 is CSARDRPGGNTIYF.

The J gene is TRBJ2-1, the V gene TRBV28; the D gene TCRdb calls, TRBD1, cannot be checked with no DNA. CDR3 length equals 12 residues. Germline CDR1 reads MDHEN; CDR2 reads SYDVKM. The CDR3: CASSKQGFEQFF.

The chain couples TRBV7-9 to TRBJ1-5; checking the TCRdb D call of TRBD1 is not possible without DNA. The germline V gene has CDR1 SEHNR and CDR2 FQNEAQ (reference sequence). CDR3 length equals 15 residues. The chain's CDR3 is CASSSDREANQPQHF.

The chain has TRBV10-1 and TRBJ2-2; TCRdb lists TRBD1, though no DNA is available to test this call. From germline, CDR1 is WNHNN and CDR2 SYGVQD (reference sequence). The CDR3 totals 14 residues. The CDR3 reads CASSPLGGTGELFF.

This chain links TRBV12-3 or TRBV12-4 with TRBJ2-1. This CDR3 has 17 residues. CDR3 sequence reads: CASSARASGRPYNEQFF.

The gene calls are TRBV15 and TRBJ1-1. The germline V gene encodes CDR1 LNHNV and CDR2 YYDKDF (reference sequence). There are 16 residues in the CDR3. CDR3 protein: CATSRDPGDMNTEAFF.

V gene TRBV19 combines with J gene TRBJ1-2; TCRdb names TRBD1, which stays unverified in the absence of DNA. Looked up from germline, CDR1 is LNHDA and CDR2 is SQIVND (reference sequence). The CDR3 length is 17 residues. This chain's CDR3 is CASSISGGTGANYGYTF. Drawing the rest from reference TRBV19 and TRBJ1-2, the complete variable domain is DGGITQSPKYLFRKEGQNVTLSCEQNLNHDAMYWYRQDPGQGLRLIYYSQIVNDFQKGDIAEGYSVSREKKESFPLTVTSAQKNPTAFYLCASSISGGTGANYGYTFGSGTRLTVV.

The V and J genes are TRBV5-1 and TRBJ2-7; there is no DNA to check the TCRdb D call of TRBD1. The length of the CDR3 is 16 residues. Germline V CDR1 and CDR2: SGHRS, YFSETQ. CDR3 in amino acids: CASSLEGQGSSYEQYF.

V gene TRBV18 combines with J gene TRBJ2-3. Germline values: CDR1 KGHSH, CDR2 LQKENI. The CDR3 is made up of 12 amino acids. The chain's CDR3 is CASSPNADTQYF. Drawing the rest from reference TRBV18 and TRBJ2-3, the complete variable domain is NAGVMQNPRHLVRRRGQEARLRCSPMKGHSHVYWYRQLPEEGLKFMVYLQKENIIDESGMPKERFSAEFPKEGPSILRIQQVVRGDSAAYFCASSPNADTQYFGPGTRLTVL.